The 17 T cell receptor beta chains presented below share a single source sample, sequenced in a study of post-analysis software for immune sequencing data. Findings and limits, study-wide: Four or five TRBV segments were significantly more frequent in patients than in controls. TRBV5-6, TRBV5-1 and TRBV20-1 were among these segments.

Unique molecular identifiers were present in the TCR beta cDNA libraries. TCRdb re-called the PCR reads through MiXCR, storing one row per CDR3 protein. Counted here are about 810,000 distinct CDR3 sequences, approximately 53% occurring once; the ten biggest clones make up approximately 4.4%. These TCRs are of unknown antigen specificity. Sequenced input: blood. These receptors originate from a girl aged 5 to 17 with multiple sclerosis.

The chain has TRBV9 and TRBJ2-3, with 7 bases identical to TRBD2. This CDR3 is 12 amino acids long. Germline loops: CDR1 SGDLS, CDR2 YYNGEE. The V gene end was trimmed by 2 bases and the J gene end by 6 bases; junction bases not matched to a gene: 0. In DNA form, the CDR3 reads TGTGCCAGCAGCGTGGGGGGGGATACGCAGTATTTT. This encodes CASSVGGDTQYF.

The CDR3 nucleotides are TGCAGTGCCACGAACTCCCCGCTGGATACGCAGTATTTT. It specifies CSATNSPLDTQYF. This chain links TRBV20-1 with TRBJ2-3; D call uncertain. The CDR3 length is 13 residues. Deletions cut 6 bases from V and 6 bases from J, with 16 bases between. CDR1 DFQATT and CDR2 SNEGSKA come from the germline V gene (reference sequence).

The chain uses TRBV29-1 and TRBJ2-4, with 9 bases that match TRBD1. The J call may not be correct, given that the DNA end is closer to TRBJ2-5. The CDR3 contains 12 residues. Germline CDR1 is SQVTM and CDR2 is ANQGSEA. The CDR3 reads CSGWTGEGTQYF. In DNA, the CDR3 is TGCAGCGGATGGACAGGGGAGGGGACCCAGTACTTC.

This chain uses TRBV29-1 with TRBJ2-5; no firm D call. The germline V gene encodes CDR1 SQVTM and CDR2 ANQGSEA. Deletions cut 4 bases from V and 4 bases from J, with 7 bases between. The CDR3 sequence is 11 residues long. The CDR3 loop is CSVVLPETQYF. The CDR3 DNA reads TGCAGCGTTGTCCTACCAGAGACCCAGTACTTC. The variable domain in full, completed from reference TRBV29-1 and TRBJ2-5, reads SAVISQKPSRDICQRGTSLTIQCQVDSQVTMMFWYRQQPGQSLTLIATANQGSEATYESGFVIDKFPISRPNLTFSTLTVSNMSPEDSSIYLCSVVLPETQYFGPGTRLLVL.

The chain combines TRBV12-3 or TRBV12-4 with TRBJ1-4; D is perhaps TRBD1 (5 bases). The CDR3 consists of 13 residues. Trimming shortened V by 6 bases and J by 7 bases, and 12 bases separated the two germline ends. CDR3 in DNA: TGTGCCAGCAGCCCTCGAGGGGTTGAAAAACTGTTTTTT. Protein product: CASSPRGVEKLFF.

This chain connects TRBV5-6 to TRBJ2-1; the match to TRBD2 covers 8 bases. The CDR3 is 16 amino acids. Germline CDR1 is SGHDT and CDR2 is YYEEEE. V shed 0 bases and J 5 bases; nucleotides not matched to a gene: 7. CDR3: CASSLGGTRSNNEQFF. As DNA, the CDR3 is TGTGCCAGCAGCTTGGGCGGGACTAGATCAAACAATGAGCAGTTCTTC.

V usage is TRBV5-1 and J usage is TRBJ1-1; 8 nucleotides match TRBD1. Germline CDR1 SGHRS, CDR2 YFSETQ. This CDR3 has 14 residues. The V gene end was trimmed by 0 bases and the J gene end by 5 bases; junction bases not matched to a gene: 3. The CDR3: CASSLGDRRTEAFF. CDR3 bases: TGCGCCAGCAGCTTGGGGGACAGGCGGACTGAAGCTTTCTTT.

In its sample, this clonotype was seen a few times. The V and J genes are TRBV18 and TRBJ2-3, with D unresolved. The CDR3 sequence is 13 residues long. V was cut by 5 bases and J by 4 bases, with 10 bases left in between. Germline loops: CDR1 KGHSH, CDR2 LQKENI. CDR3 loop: CASSESVADTQYF. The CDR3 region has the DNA TGTGCCAGCTCAGAGTCTGTCGCAGATACGCAGTATTTT.

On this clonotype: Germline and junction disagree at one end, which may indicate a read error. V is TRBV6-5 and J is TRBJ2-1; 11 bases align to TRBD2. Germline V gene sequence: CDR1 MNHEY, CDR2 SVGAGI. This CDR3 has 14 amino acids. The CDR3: CAGSLAGGHNEQFF. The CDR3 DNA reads TGTGCCGGCAGTCTAGCGGGGGGTCACAATGAGCAGTTCTTC.

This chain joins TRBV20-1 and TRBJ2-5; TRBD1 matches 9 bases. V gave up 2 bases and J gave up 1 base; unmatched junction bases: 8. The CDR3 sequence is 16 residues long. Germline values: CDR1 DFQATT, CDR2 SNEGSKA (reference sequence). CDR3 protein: CSARSPGTGIQETQYF. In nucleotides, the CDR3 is TGCAGTGCTAGATCTCCCGGGACAGGGATCCAAGAGACCCAGTACTTC.

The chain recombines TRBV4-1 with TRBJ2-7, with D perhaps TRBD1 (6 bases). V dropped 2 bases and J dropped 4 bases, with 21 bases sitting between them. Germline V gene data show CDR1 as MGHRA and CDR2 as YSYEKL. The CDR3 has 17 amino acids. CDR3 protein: CASSQLAGAIYYYEQYF. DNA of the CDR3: TGCGCCAGCAGCCAATTGGCAGGGGCGATTTATTATTACGAGCAGTACTTC.

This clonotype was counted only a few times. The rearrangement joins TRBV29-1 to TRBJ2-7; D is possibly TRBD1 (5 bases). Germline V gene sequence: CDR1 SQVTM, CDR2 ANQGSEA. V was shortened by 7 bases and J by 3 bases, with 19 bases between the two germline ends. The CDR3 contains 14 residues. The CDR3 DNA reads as TGCAGCGCGTATGACAGCTCTCGAGACTACGAGCAGTACTTC. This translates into CSAYDSSRDYEQYF.

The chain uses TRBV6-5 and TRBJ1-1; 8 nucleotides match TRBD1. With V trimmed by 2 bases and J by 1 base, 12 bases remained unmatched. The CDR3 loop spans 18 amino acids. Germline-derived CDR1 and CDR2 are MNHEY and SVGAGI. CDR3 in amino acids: CASSYNQDRAISNTEAFF. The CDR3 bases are TGTGCCAGCAGTTACAACCAGGACAGGGCGATATCGAACACTGAAGCTTTCTTT.

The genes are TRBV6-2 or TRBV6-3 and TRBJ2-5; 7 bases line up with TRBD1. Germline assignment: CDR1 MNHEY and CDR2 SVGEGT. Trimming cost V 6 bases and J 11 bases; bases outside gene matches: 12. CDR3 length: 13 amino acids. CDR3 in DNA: TGTGCCAGCAGGCCCACAGGGGCCGATGAGCAGTACTTC. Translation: CASRPTGADEQYF.

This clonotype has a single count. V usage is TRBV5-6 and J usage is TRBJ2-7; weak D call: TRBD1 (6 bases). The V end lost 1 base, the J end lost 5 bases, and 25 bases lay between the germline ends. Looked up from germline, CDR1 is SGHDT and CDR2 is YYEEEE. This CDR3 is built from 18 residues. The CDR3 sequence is CASSLQRQGLPQNDEQYF. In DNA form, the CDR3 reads TGTGCCAGCAGCTTGCAGAGGCAGGGGCTACCCCAAAACGACGAGCAGTACTTC.

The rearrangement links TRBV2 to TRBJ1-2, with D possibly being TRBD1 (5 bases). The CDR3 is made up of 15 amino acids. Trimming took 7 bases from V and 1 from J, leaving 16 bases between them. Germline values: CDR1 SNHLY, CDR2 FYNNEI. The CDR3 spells CASIAGDGLNYGYTF. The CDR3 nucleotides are TGTGCCAGCATTGCCGGGGACGGCCTTAACTATGGCTACACCTTC. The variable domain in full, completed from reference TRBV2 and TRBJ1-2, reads EPEVTQTPSHQVTQMGQEVILRCVPISNHLYFYWYRQILGQKVEFLVSFYNNEISEKSEIFDDQFSVERPDGSNFTLKIRSTKLEDSAMYFCASIAGDGLNYGYTFGSGTRLTVV.

The CDR3 sequence: CASSPQVGNEQFF. CDR3 bases: TGTGCCAGCAGCCCGCAGGTGGGAAATGAGCAGTTCTTC. The rearrangement joins TRBV9 to TRBJ2-1; D is undetermined. Germline-derived CDR1 and CDR2 are SGDLS and YYNGEE. Trimming pared 4 bases from V and 7 bases from J, leaving 12 bases between. The CDR3 consists of 13 residues.